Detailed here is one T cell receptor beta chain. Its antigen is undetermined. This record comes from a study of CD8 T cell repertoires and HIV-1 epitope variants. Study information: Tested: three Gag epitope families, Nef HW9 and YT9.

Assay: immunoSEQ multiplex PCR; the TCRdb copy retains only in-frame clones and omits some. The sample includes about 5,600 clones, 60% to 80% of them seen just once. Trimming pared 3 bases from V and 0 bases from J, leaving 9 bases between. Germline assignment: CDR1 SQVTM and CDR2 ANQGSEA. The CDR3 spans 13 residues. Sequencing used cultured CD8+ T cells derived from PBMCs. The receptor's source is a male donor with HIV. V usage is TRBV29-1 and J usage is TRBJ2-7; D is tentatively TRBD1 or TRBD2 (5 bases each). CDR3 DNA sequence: TGCAGCGTTGAGGGGACCGTCTCCTACGAGCAGTACTTC. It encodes CSVEGTVSYEQYF.